The 18 T cell receptor beta chains reported below all come from one sample, sequenced in a study of OX40 agonist ivuxolimab in advanced cancers. Produced via immunoSEQ multiplex PCR; TCRdb's table is partial and in-frame only. Of 20,000 to 25,000 clones in the sample, roughly three quarters were seen once. Sequenced here: CD4+ or CD8+ T cells sorted from blood, sampled in a trial of the OX40 agonist ivuxolimab. The receptors come from an adult with an advanced solid tumor such as melanoma, head and neck, liver or kidney cancer.

The chain employs TRBV6-5 and TRBJ2-2, with a possible D match to TRBD1 (6 bases). This CDR3 is 13 amino acids long. Trimming shortened V by 5 bases and J by 8 bases, and 12 bases separated the two germline ends. Germline values: CDR1 MNHEY, CDR2 SVGAGI. The CDR3 DNA reads TGTGCCAGCAGTCCGGCAGGGGAGGGGGAGCTGTTTTTT. It translates to CASSPAGEGELFF.

This chain connects TRBV13 to TRBJ2-1, with D maybe TRBD2 (6 bases). V lost 4 bases and J 3 bases, leaving 10 bases between the germline ends. CDR1 and CDR2 (germline): PRHDT, FYEKMQ (reference sequence). This CDR3 has 14 amino acids. The CDR3 bases are TGTGCCAGCAGCTCGACTAGAATCTACAATGAGCAGTTCTTC. This sequence encodes CASSSTRIYNEQFF.

The rearrangement uses TRBV29-1 and TRBJ2-7, with a weak D call TRBD1 (5 bases). CDR1 and CDR2 (germline): SQVTM, ANQGSEA. V lost 3 bases and J 3 bases, leaving 15 bases between the germline ends. The CDR3 loop spans 14 amino acids. For the CDR3, the DNA is TGCAGCGTTGAGGGATCAGGGCAGAACTACGAGCAGTACTTC. Translated: CSVEGSGQNYEQYF.

This clone was found once. DNA for the CDR3: TGTGCCAGCAGCTTAGGTGGCGGGGGCCTCTCCTACGAGCAGTACTTC. Translation: CASSLGGGGLSYEQYF. V and J are TRBV11-3 and TRBJ2-7, with a weak D call TRBD2 (7 bases). Trimming took off 1 base at V and 0 bases at J, with 13 bases between the two ends. This CDR3 comprises 16 residues. Germline CDR1 is SGHNT and CDR2 is YENEEA.

This clone was seen a few times. This chain connects TRBV11-3 to TRBJ2-2, with D hard to call. The CDR3 extends over 13 amino acids. Germline CDR1 reads SGHNT; CDR2 reads YENEEA. V shed 1 base and J shed 7 bases, with 7 bases lying between them. The CDR3 protein is CASSLVVGGELFF. As DNA, the CDR3 is TGTGCCAGCAGCTTAGTCGTGGGCGGGGAGCTGTTTTTT.

This chain joins TRBV9 and TRBJ2-3; 7 positions agree with TRBD1. CDR3 size: 15 residues. Germline V lookup: CDR1 SGDLS, CDR2 YYNGEE. V lost 0 bases and J lost 5; bases outside the gene matches: 6. CDR3 sequence: CASSVAGQHRDTQYF. The CDR3 nucleotides are TGTGCCAGCAGCGTAGCGGGACAGCACAGAGATACGCAGTATTTT.

This rearrangement joins TRBV5-6 to TRBJ1-2; D remains ambiguous. The CDR3 is made up of 14 amino acids. V was trimmed by 2 bases and J by 4 bases, leaving 12 bases between them. Germline V gene data show CDR1 as SGHDT and CDR2 as YYEEEE. DNA for the CDR3: TGTGCCAGCAGCTTAGGAGGGAACATCTATGGCTACACCTTC. This encodes CASSLGGNIYGYTF.

The rearrangement links TRBV18 to TRBJ2-2, with D possibly TRBD2 on 7 matching bases. Germline V gene lookup returns CDR1 KGHSH and CDR2 LQKENI. This CDR3 comprises 18 residues. The V end was cut by 3 bases, the J end by 1 base, with 18 bases between. The CDR3 loop reads CASSPSFGGPENTGELFF. The CDR3 region has the DNA TGTGCCAGCTCACCGTCTTTCGGGGGGCCGGAGAACACCGGGGAGCTGTTTTTT.

The CDR3 region is CAWSFTEAFF. CDR3 DNA sequence: TGTGCCTGGAGTTTCACTGAAGCTTTCTTT. V usage is TRBV30 and J usage is TRBJ1-1; D unclear. Germline V lookup: CDR1 GTSNPN, CDR2 SVGIG (reference sequence). With 2 bases removed from V and 4 bases from J, the gap between germline ends came to 2 bases. This CDR3 comprises 10 residues.

The CDR3 bases are TGTGCCAGCAGCCTACTAGCGGGGGCCCGACGGGAGCAGTTCTTC. Amino acid sequence: CASSLLAGARREQFF. The rearrangement joins TRBV27 to TRBJ2-1; 11 positions agree with TRBD2. This CDR3 is 15 amino acids long. After removal of 6 bases from V and 10 bases from J, the junction contained 11 bases not matched to a gene. CDR1 MNHEY and CDR2 SMNVEV come from the germline V gene (reference sequence).

The chain is built from TRBV27 and TRBJ1-5; D call uncertain. Trimming took off 6 bases at V and 4 bases at J, with 7 bases between the two ends. The CDR3 sequence is 12 residues long. Germline-derived CDR1 and CDR2 are MNHEY and SMNVEV (reference sequence). CDR3 DNA sequence: TGTGCCAGCAGCTCTCTTAATCAGCCCCAGCATTTT. This encodes CASSSLNQPQHF.

The chain is built from TRBV9 and TRBJ1-1; TRBD1 is a possible D gene (6 bases). Trimming took off 5 bases at V and 7 bases at J, with 18 bases between the two ends. The CDR3 runs 14 residues. CDR1 and CDR2 (germline): SGDLS, YYNGEE. The CDR3 here is CASRDYRDGGEAFF. CDR3 nucleotides: TGTGCCAGCAGAGATTACAGGGATGGTGGTGAAGCTTTCTTT.

The V and J genes are TRBV6-6 and TRBJ2-5; no clear D. The CDR3 loop spans 11 amino acids. Trimming pared 6 bases from V and 5 bases from J, leaving 7 bases between. CDR1 and CDR2 from the germline V gene are MNHNY and SVGAGI (reference sequence). CDR3 region: CASSPGETQYF. CDR3 in DNA: TGTGCCAGCAGCCCCGGGGAGACCCAGTACTTC.

This clone has more than one count but fewer than ten. The chain joins TRBV11-3 to TRBJ2-1; 12 bases map to TRBD1. CDR1 is SGHNT, CDR2 YENEEA, per germline. This CDR3 region has 18 residues. Germline trimming cut 5 bases from V and 3 bases from J; bases unmatched to any gene: 11. Here the CDR3 DNA reads TGTGCCAGCAGCGTAGGGACAGGGGGCGGAGGGGGCTACAATGAGCAGTTCTTC. As protein: CASSVGTGGGGGYNEQFF.

V and J are TRBV7-8 and TRBJ1-4, with TRBD1 matching over 7 bases. CDR3 length equals 17 residues. The germline CDR1 and CDR2 sequences are SGHVS and FQNEAQ. V dropped 2 bases and J dropped 8; count of bases not matched to a gene: 14. This CDR3 is CASSLPLQPGGGEKLFF. The CDR3, as DNA: TGTGCCAGCAGCTTACCACTTCAGCCAGGGGGAGGAGAAAAACTGTTTTTT.

This clone was seen once. The chain links TRBV19 to TRBJ2-2; TRBD2 might be the D (6 bases). V was shortened by 9 bases and J by 5 bases, with 19 bases between the two germline ends. The CDR3 is made up of 15 amino acids. Germline V gives CDR1 LNHDA, CDR2 SQIVND (reference sequence). CDR3 sequence reads: CARIVLEGRTGELFF. DNA of the CDR3: TGTGCCAGAATCGTCCTGGAGGGGCGGACCGGGGAGCTGTTTTTT.

The chain couples TRBV9 to TRBJ2-1, with 11 positions matching TRBD2. Unmatched junction bases numbered 2, after V lost 0 bases and J lost 6 bases. The germline CDR1 and CDR2 sequences are SGDLS and YYNGEE. This CDR3 comprises 15 residues. The chain's CDR3 is CASSVEGTSGNEQFF. Here the CDR3 DNA reads TGTGCCAGCAGCGTAGAAGGGACTAGCGGCAATGAGCAGTTCTTC.

The sample holds a few counts of this clone. The J gene is TRBJ2-5, the V gene TRBV27; D may match TRBD1 or TRBD2 (6 bases each). The CDR3 totals 13 residues. Germline V gene lookup returns CDR1 MNHEY and CDR2 SMNVEV (reference sequence). The V end lost 7 bases, the J end lost 10 bases, and 19 bases lay between the germline ends. This CDR3 is CASNPTGRGDQYF. CDR3 nucleotides: TGTGCCAGCAATCCGACGGGTAGGGGGGACCAGTACTTC.